These 8 T cell receptor beta chains came from one sample sequenced in a study of T cells in Graves' hyperthyroidism and ophthalmopathy. Authors of the study amplified TCR beta CDR3 regions from RNA transcripts. The HTBI set primed first-round TCR CDR3 RT-PCR. TCRdb analysed the multiplex PCR reads with MiXCR anew, one entry per CDR3 protein. The data hold about 320,000 distinct CDR3 sequences, with approximately 15% observed a single time. The sequencing sample was made of blood. The origin of the receptors is a man aged 25-40 years with Graves' hyperthyroidism.

The rearrangement links TRBV5-5 to TRBJ1-6; perhaps TRBD1 as D (5 bases). This CDR3 contains 14 residues. The V end was cut by 4 bases, the J end by 9 bases, with 14 bases between. From germline, CDR1 is SGHKS and CDR2 YYEKEE (reference sequence). The CDR3 nucleotides read TGTGCCAGCAGCGGGACCTCGGGGGTTTCACCCCTCCACTTT. It yields the protein CASSGTSGVSPLHF.

This clonotype was seen more than once but under ten times. The rearrangement joins TRBV4-1 to TRBJ2-5, with 13 bases aligning to TRBD2. The CDR3 loop spans 16 amino acids. CDR1 is MGHRA, CDR2 YSYEKL, per germline. The J segment lost 0 bases and the V segment lost 4 bases, leaving 2 bases of the junction unmatched. Written as DNA, the CDR3 is TGCGCCAGCAGCCCCACTAGCGGGAGGGACCAAGAGACCCAGTACTTC. Its protein is CASSPTSGRDQETQYF.

This clonotype was seen many times. The chain has TRBV2 and TRBJ1-6; 7 nucleotides line up with TRBD1. The CDR3 has 13 residues. V was clipped by 6 bases and J by 9 bases; unmatched bases: 5. CDR1 and CDR2 from the germline V gene are SNHLY and FYNNEI. CDR3 in DNA: TGTGCCAGCAGCATACGACAGGGTTCACCCCTCCACTTT. This gives the protein CASSIRQGSPLHF.

This clonotype was picked up a small number of times. The chain links TRBV10-3 to TRBJ2-6; 7 nucleotides line up with TRBD1. The CDR3 is made up of 18 amino acids. The germline CDR1 and CDR2 sequences are ENHRY and SYGVKD. The J segment lost 4 bases and the V segment lost 2 bases, leaving 11 bases of the junction unmatched. The CDR3 nucleotides are TGTGCCATCAGTGAGCCGCAGGACAGGCGGATCGGGGCCAACGTCCTGACTTTC. It yields the protein CAISEPQDRRIGANVLTF.

This clonotype was picked up many times. CDR3 amino acids: CASSFERTEAFF. For the CDR3, the DNA is TGCGCCAGCAGCTTTGAGCGTACCGAGGCTTTCTTT. The chain recombines TRBV5-1 with TRBJ1-1; the D is unclear. This CDR3 is 12 amino acids long. V lost 2 bases and J lost 11, with 13 bases in between. Germline V gene data show CDR1 as SGHRS and CDR2 as YFSETQ. Full variable domain (outside the CDR3, taken from reference TRBV5-1 and TRBJ1-1): KAGVTQTPRYLIKTRGQQVTLSCSPISGHRSVSWYQQTPGQGLQFLFEYFSETQRNKGNFPGRFSGRQFSNSRSEMNVSTLELGDSALYLCASSFERTEAFFGQGTRLTVV.

CDR3 nucleotides: TGTGCCAGCACCCAGGCCGAGGAAGTCAATGAGCAGTTCTTC. It specifies CASTQAEEVNEQFF. V usage is TRBV12-3 or TRBV12-4 and J usage is TRBJ2-1; no reliable D call. Deletions cut 7 bases from V and 6 bases from J, with 16 bases between. The CDR3 spans 14 residues.

The genes are TRBV7-9 and TRBJ2-7; 7 bases map to TRBD1. Losses at the gene ends were 4 bases for V and 4 bases for J; bases not matched to a gene: 13. This CDR3 is 16 amino acids long. CDR1 is SEHNR, CDR2 FQNEAQ, per germline (reference sequence). The CDR3 DNA reads TGTGCCAGCAGCTCCCACTCTGGACAGGCGGTTTACGAGCAGTACTTC. Translation gives CASSSHSGQAVYEQYF. Combining the CDR3 with reference TRBV7-9 and TRBJ2-7 gives the whole variable domain DTGVSQNPRHKITKRGQNVTFRCDPISEHNRLYWYRQTLGQGPEFLTYFQNEAQLEKSRLLSDRFSAERPKGSFSTLEIQRTEQGDSAMYLCASSSHSGQAVYEQYFGPGTRLTVT.

This clonotype was counted at least ten times. This rearrangement joins TRBV2 to TRBJ2-7, with D tentatively TRBD1 or TRBD2 (7 bases each). CDR1 SNHLY and CDR2 FYNNEI come from the germline V gene. Trimming cost V 6 bases and J 3 bases, with 12 bases left between them. This CDR3 has 13 amino acids. The CDR3 sequence: CASRDREGYEQYF. The DNA for the CDR3 is TGTGCCAGCAGAGACAGGGAGGGCTACGAGCAGTACTTC. The whole variable domain, remainder taken from reference TRBV2 and TRBJ2-7, is EPEVTQTPSHQVTQMGQEVILRCVPISNHLYFYWYRQILGQKVEFLVSFYNNEISEKSEIFDDQFSVERPDGSNFTLKIRSTKLEDSAMYFCASRDREGYEQYFGPGTRLTVT.